What follows are 14 T cell receptor beta chains derived from one specimen sequenced in a study of PD-L1 blockade in urothelial cancer. The table came from immunoSEQ multiplex PCR; TCRdb's copy has only in-frame clones and leaves some out. Counted here are about 79,000 clones, about 90% occurring once; the ten biggest clones make up about 15%. Time point denoted: pretreatment peripheral blood. The source was PBMCs, collected around atezolizumab (anti-PD-L1) treatment. The origin of the receptors is a man aged 60 to 75 with urothelial cancer.

The chain combines TRBV5-5 with TRBJ2-5, with D perhaps matching TRBD2 (5 bases). V lost 0 bases and J 1 base, leaving 16 bases between the germline ends. Germline assignment: CDR1 SGHKS and CDR2 YYEKEE (reference sequence). This CDR3 is 17 amino acids long. CDR3 protein: CASSLGGLGGLQETQYF. The CDR3 nucleotides read TGTGCCAGCAGCTTGGGCGGTCTGGGCGGGCTCCAAGAGACCCAGTACTTC. Full variable domain (remainder filled in from reference TRBV5-5 and TRBJ2-5): DAGVTQSPTHLIKTRGQQVTLRCSPISGHKSVSWYQQVLGQGPQFIFQYYEKEERGRGNFPDRFSARQFPNYSSELNVNALLLGDSALYLCASSLGGLGGLQETQYFGPGTRLLVL.

V and J are TRBV9 and TRBJ1-5, with a weak D call TRBD1 (5 bases). Germline assignment: CDR1 SGDLS and CDR2 YYNGEE. Trimming took off 4 bases at V and 6 bases at J, with 14 bases between the two ends. The length of the CDR3 is 14 residues. This chain's CDR3 is CASSPVGGAQPQHF. In nucleotides, the CDR3 is TGTGCCAGCAGCCCAGTGGGTGGGGCTCAGCCCCAGCATTTT.

The rearrangement links TRBV7-2 to TRBJ2-4, with D unclear. The CDR3 is 13 amino acids. Looked up from germline, CDR1 is SGHTA and CDR2 is FQGNSA. Trimming pared 5 bases from V and 7 bases from J, leaving 12 bases between. The CDR3: CASSLSTNNIQYF. The CDR3 DNA follows: TGTGCCAGCAGCCTATCGACAAATAACATTCAGTACTTC.

The chain has TRBV19 and TRBJ1-1, with TRBD1 as a possible D gene (6 bases). CDR1 and CDR2 from the germline V gene are LNHDA and SQIVND (reference sequence). V dropped 9 bases and J dropped 2 bases, with 22 bases sitting between them. This CDR3 has 16 amino acids. The CDR3 region has the DNA TGTGCCAGCGCATGGAACCAAAACAGGGTAAACACTGAAGCTTTCTTT. Its protein is CASAWNQNRVNTEAFF.

This chain uses TRBV5-1 with TRBJ1-1, with 7 bases that match TRBD1. The junction had 3 bases not matched to a gene; V was cut back by 2 bases and J by 8 bases. Germline CDR1 and CDR2: SGHRS and YFSETQ. This CDR3 region has 12 residues. DNA of the CDR3: TGCGCCAGCAGCTTAACAGGGGAGGAAGCTTTCTTT. It codes for CASSLTGEEAFF.

This sequence joins TRBV5-5 and TRBJ1-6; D call uncertain. V shed 0 bases and J shed 8 bases, with 12 bases lying between them. The CDR3 has 15 amino acids. Germline V gives CDR1 SGHKS, CDR2 YYEKEE (reference sequence). DNA for the CDR3: TGTGCCAGCAGCTTGGAAGAGGGCCGTTATTCACCCCTCCACTTT. It translates to CASSLEEGRYSPLHF.

J is TRBJ2-1 and V is TRBV19; 9 positions agree with TRBD2. Germline V gives CDR1 LNHDA, CDR2 SQIVND (reference sequence). V lost 7 bases and J lost 6; bases outside the gene matches: 16. CDR3 length: 17 amino acids. This CDR3 is CASTRSSRTSASNEQFF. The CDR3 DNA is TGTGCCAGTACCCGATCTAGCCGGACTAGCGCCTCCAATGAGCAGTTCTTC.

The CDR3 region is CASSVTGGPTDTQYF. As DNA, the CDR3 is TGTGCCAGCAGCGTTACGGGGGGACCTACAGATACGCAGTATTTT. The chain recombines TRBV9 with TRBJ2-3, with TRBD2 identical over 7 bases. V shed 2 bases and J 3 bases; nucleotides not matched to a gene: 6. This CDR3 has 15 amino acids. CDR1 and CDR2 from the germline V gene are SGDLS and YYNGEE.

This chain links TRBV19 with TRBJ2-6, with TRBD2 identical over 9 bases. The CDR3 extends over 18 amino acids. V was clipped by 3 bases and J by 4 bases; unmatched bases: 10. Germline assignment: CDR1 LNHDA and CDR2 SQIVND (reference sequence). CDR3 protein: CASSIPSGDLLGANVLTF. The CDR3 DNA follows: TGTGCCAGTAGTATCCCTAGCGGGGATCTTCTGGGGGCCAACGTCCTGACTTTC.

The chain links TRBV6-6 to TRBJ2-7; 7 bases match TRBD1. The CDR3 length is 13 residues. Germline V gene sequence: CDR1 MNHNY, CDR2 SVGAGI (reference sequence). The V segment lost 2 bases and the J segment 11 bases; nucleotides outside the gene matches: 9. The CDR3 region is CASSYPGQDWEYF. In DNA form, the CDR3 reads TGTGCCAGCAGTTACCCTGGACAGGATTGGGAGTACTTC.

The chain links TRBV4-2 to TRBJ1-4; 9 nucleotides line up with TRBD1. J gave up 7 bases and V 4 bases, and 10 bases lay outside the gene matches. The germline CDR1 and CDR2 sequences are LGHNA and YNFKEQ. The CDR3 totals 16 residues. As DNA, the CDR3 is TGTGCCAGCAGCCGGATTGCCGGGACAGGGTTTGAAAAACTGTTTTTT. Its protein product is CASSRIAGTGFEKLFF.

The rearrangement links TRBV6-6 to TRBJ2-7; TRBD1 matches 9 bases. Germline V lookup: CDR1 MNHNY, CDR2 SVGAGI (reference sequence). The junction had 16 bases not matched to a gene; V was cut back by 4 bases and J by 9 bases. The CDR3 runs 16 residues. The CDR3 nucleotides are TGTGCCAGCAGTTCCGGGACAGGGAACAAGGCCCTTAGGCAGTACTTC. Amino acid sequence: CASSSGTGNKALRQYF.

This sequence joins TRBV7-8 and TRBJ2-2, with 9 bases lining up with TRBD2. The CDR3 is 15 amino acids. The germline V gene encodes CDR1 SGHVS and CDR2 FQNEAQ. V dropped 5 bases and J dropped 5; count of bases not matched to a gene: 6. CDR3 in amino acids: CASSTSGGRTGELFF. The CDR3 DNA reads as TGTGCCAGCAGCACAAGCGGGGGGAGGACCGGGGAGCTGTTTTTT. Variable domain in full (rest from reference TRBV7-8 and TRBJ2-2): GAGVSQSPRYKVAKRGQDVALRCDPISGHVSLFWYQQALGQGPEFLTYFQNEAQLDKSGLPSDRFFAERPEGSVSTLKIQRTQQEDSAVYLCASSTSGGRTGELFFGEGSRLTVL.

The chain employs TRBV19 and TRBJ2-4; 7 bases align to TRBD1. In germline, CDR1 is LNHDA, CDR2 SQIVND (reference sequence). This CDR3 region has 16 residues. The V gene end was trimmed by 2 bases and the J gene end by 0 bases; junction bases not matched to a gene: 4. CDR3 region: CASSIRQGTAKNIQYF. CDR3 nucleotide sequence: TGTGCCAGTAGTATACGACAGGGCACAGCCAAAAACATTCAGTACTTC. Drawing the rest from reference TRBV19 and TRBJ2-4, the complete variable domain is DGGITQSPKYLFRKEGQNVTLSCEQNLNHDAMYWYRQDPGQGLRLIYYSQIVNDFQKGDIAEGYSVSREKKESFPLTVTSAQKNPTAFYLCASSIRQGTAKNIQYFGAGTRLSVL.